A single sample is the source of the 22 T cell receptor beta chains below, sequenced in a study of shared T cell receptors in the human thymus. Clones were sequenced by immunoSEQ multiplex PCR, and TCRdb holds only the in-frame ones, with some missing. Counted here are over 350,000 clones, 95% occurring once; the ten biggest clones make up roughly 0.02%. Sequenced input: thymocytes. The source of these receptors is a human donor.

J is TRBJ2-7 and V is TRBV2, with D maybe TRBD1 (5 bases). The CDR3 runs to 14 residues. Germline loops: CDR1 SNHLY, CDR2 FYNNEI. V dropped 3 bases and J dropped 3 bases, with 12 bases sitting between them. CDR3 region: CASSEGRQVYEQYF. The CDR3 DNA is TGTGCCAGCAGTGAGGGGCGGCAGGTCTACGAGCAGTACTTC.

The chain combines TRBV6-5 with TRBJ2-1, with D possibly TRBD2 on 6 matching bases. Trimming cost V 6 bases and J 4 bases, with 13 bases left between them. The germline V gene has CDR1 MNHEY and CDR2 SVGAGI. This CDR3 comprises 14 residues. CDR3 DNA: TGTGCCAGCAGGCGGACTACCACTTACAATGAGCAGTTCTTC. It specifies CASRRTTTYNEQFF.

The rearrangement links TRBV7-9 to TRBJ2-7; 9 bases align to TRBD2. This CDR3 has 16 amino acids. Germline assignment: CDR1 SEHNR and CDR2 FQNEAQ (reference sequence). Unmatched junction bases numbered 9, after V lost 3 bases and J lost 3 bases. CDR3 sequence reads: CASSFLLAGKGYEQYF. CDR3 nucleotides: TGTGCCAGCAGCTTTCTGCTAGCGGGAAAGGGCTACGAGCAGTACTTC. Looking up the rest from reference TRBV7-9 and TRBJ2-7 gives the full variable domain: DTGVSQNPRHKITKRGQNVTFRCDPISEHNRLYWYRQTLGQGPEFLTYFQNEAQLEKSRLLSDRFSAERPKGSFSTLEIQRTEQGDSAMYLCASSFLLAGKGYEQYFGPGTRLTVT.

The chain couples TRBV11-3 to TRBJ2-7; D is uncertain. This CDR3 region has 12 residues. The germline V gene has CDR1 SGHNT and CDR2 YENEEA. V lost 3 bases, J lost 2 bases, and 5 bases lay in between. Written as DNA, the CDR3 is TGTGCCAGCAGCTTGGGGACCTACGAGCAGTACTTC. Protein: CASSLGTYEQYF. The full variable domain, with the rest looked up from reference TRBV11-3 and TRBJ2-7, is EAGVVQSPRYKIIEKKQPVAFWCNPISGHNTLYWYLQNLGQGPELLIRYENEEAVDDSQLPKDRFSAERLKGVDSTLKIQPAELGDSAVYLCASSLGTYEQYFGPGTRLTVT.

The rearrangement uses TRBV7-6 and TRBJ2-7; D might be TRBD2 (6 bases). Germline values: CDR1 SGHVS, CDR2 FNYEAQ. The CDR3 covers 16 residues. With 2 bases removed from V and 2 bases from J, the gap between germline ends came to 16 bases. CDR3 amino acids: CASSLSGSGETYEQYF. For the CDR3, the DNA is TGTGCCAGCAGCTTAAGTGGTTCGGGGGAGACCTACGAGCAGTACTTC.

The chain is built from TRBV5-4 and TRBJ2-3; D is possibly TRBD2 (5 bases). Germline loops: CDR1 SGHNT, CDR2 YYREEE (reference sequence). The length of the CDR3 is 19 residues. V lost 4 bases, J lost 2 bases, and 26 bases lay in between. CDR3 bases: TGTGCCAGCAGCAAATCTACCGGGGATTTTACCCATTACACAGATACGCAGTATTTT. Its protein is CASSKSTGDFTHYTDTQYF.

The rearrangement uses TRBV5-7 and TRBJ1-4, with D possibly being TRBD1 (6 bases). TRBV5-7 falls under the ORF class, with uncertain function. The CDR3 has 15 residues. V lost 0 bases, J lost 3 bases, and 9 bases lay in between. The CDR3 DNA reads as TGTGCCAGCAGCTTGGAAGGGGGTCCTAATGAAAAACTGTTTTTT. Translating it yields CASSLEGGPNEKLFF.

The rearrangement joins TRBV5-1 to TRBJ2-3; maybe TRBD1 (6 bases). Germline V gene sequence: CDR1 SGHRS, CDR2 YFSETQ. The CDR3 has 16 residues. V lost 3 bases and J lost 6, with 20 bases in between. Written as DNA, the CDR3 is TGCGCCAGCAGCTCGGAACAGACAGGTTCAGGGGATACGCAGTATTTT. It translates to CASSSEQTGSGDTQYF.

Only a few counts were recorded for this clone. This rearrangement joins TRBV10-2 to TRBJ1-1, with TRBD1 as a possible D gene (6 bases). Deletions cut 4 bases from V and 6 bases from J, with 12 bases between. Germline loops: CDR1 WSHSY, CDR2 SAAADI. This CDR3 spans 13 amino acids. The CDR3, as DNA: TGCGCCAGCAGTGCTAAGGGGGACCCTGAAGCTTTCTTT. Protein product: CASSAKGDPEAFF.

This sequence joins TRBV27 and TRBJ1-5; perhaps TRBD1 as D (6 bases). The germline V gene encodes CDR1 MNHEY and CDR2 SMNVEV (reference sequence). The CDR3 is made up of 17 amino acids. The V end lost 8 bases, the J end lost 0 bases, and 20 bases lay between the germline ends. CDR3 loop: CASGPGHNSYSNQPQHF. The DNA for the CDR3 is TGTGCCAGCGGGCCGGGACACAACAGTTATAGCAATCAGCCCCAGCATTTT.

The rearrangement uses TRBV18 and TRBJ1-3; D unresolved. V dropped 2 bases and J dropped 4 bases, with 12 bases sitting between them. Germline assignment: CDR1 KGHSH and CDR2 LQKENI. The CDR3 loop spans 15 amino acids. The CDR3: CASSPSDVWGNTIYF. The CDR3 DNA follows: TGTGCCAGCTCACCATCGGACGTCTGGGGAAACACCATATATTTT.

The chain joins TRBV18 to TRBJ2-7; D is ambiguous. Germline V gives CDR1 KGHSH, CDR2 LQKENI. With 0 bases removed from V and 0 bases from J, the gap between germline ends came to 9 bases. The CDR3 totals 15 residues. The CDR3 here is CASSPPGRSSYEQYF. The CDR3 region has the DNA TGTGCCAGCTCACCACCGGGCAGGAGCTCCTACGAGCAGTACTTC.

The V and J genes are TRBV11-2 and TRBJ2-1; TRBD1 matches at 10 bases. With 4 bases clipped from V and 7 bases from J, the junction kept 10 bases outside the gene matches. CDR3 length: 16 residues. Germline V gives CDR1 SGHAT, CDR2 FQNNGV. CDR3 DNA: TGTGCCAGCAGCTCACTTCCGGGACAGGGGTGGAATGAGCAGTTCTTC. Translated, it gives CASSSLPGQGWNEQFF.

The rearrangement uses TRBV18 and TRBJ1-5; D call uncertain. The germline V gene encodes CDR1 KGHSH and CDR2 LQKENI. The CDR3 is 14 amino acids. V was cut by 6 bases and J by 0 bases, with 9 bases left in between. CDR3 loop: CASSRDLSNQPQHF. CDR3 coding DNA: TGTGCCAGCTCGCGTGACCTTAGCAATCAGCCCCAGCATTTT.

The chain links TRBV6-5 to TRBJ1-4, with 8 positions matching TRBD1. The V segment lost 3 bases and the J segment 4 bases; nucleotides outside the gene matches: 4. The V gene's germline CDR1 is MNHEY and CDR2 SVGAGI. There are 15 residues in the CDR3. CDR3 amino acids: CASSYRQGINEKLFF. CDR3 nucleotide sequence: TGTGCCAGCAGTTATCGACAGGGGATTAATGAAAAACTGTTTTTT.

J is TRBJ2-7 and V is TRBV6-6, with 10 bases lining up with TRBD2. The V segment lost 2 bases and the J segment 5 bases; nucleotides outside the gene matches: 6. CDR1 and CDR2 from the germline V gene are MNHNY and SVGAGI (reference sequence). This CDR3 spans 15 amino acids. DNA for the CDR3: TGTGCCAGCAGTTACAAGCGGGAGGGCCCCAACGAGCAGTACTTC. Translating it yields CASSYKREGPNEQYF.

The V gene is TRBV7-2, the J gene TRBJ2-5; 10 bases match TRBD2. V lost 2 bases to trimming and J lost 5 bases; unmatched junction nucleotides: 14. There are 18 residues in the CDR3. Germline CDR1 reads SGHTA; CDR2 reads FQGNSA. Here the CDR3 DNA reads TGTGCCAGCAGCTTAATACGGACTAGCGGTCCCAGTCGGGAGACCCAGTACTTC. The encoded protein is CASSLIRTSGPSRETQYF.

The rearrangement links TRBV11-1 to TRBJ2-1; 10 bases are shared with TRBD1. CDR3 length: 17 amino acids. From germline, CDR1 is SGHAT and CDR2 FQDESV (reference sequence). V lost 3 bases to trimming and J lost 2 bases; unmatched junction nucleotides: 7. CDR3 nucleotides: TGTGCCAGCAGCTTGAGGGACAGGGGCCATACCTACAATGAGCAGTTCTTC. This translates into CASSLRDRGHTYNEQFF.

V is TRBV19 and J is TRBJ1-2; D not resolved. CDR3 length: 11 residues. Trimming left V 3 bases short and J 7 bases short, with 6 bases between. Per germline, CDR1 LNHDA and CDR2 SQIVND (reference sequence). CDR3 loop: CASSIEGGYTF. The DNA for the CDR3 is TGTGCCAGTAGTATCGAGGGTGGCTACACCTTC.

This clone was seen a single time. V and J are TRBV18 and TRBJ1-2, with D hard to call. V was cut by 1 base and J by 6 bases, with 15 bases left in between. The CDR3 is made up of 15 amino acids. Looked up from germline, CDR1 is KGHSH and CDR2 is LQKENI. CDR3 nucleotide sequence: TGTGCCAGCTCACCACGGAATAGGTCAAAGGATGGCTACACCTTC. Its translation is CASSPRNRSKDGYTF.

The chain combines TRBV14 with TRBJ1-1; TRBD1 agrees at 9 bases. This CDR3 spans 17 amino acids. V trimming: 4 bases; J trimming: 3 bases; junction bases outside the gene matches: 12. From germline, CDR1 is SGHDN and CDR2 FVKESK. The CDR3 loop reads CASSPIGQGMVDTEAFF. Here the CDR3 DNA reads TGTGCCAGCAGCCCCATAGGACAGGGGATGGTGGACACTGAAGCTTTCTTT. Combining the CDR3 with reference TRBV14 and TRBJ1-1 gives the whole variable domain EAGVTQFPSHSVIEKGQTVTLRCDPISGHDNLYWYRRVMGKEIKFLLHFVKESKQDESGMPNNRFLAERTGGTYSTLKVQPAELEDSGVYFCASSPIGQGMVDTEAFFGQGTRLTVV.

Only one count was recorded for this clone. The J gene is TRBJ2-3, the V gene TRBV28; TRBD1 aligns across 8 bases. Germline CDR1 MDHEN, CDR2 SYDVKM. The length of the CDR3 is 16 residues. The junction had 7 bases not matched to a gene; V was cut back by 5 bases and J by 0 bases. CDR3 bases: TGTGCCAGCAGTAAACAGGGGGTGACTAGCACAGATACGCAGTATTTT. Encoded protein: CASSKQGVTSTDTQYF.